This is a list of T cell receptor beta chains from one sample in a study of shared clonotypes between healthy human individuals. Using immunoSEQ multiplex PCR, the repertoire was profiled, and TCRdb retains in-frame clones only, with some absent. The data hold hundreds of thousands of clones, with around 67% observed a single time. The sample taken for sequencing was memory CD4+ T cells sorted from blood. These receptors originate from a woman in her twenties or thirties in good health. The CDR3 runs from the conserved cysteine through the conserved F or W. The D gene is left open where the match is weak. Not all rows give a size; the values are once, few, many and, for expanded clones, a class.

clone_size,j_call,d_call,v_call,cdr3_nt,cdr3_aa
NA,TRBJ1-1,NA,TRBV11-2,TGTGCCAGCAGCAAGAGGGGAACTGAAGCTTTCTTT,CASSKRGTEAFF
NA,TRBJ2-4,TRBD1,TRBV6-6,TGTGCCAGCAGTACCGGACAGGGGGTTGGCAAAAACATTCAGTACTTC,CASSTGQGVGKNIQYF
NA,TRBJ1-5,TRBD1,TRBV6-1,TGTGCCAGCAGTGAAGGGCAGGGGGCGCGGCCGCCCCAGCATTTT,CASSEGQGARPPQHF
NA,TRBJ2-3,NA,TRBV11-2,TGTGCCAGCAGCCCCCCGGTGTTGCCGCAGTATTTT,CASSPPVLPQYF
NA,TRBJ1-2,NA,TRBV7-8,TGTGCCAGCAGCTTAGGCCCGGCCGCAAACTATGGCTACACCTTC,CASSLGPAANYGYTF
NA,TRBJ1-1,NA,TRBV6-6,TGTGCCAGCAGAACAGGGACAACAAACACTGAAGCTTTCTTT,CASRTGTTNTEAFF
NA,TRBJ2-6,NA,TRBV5-1,TGCGCCAGCTCCGACAGCCTGAGCTCTGGGGCCAACGTCCTGACTTTC,CASSDSLSSGANVLTF
NA,TRBJ2-1,TRBD2,TRBV5-1,TGCGCCAGCAGCTTGGTGGTAGCGGGAGTTGGAAATGAGCAGTTCTTC,CASSLVVAGVGNEQFF
NA,TRBJ1-4,NA,TRBV25-1,TGTGCCAGCAGCGGGGCTGCAACTAATGAAAAACTGTTTTTT,CASSGAATNEKLFF
NA,TRBJ1-6,NA,TRBV5-1,TGCGCCAGCAGCTTACGTGCAGGTGGCGATTCACCCCTCCACTTT,CASSLRAGGDSPLHF
once,TRBJ1-3,NA,TRBV4-1,TGCGCCAGCAGCCATCCGGGACACGACTCTGGAAACACCATATATTTT,CASSHPGHDSGNTIYF
NA,TRBJ1-1,NA,TRBV29-1,TGCAGCGTTCAAGGAGAAGGTGAAGCTTTCTTT,CSVQGEGEAFF
NA,TRBJ2-5,TRBD2,TRBV15,TGTGCCACCAGCATCTACGGACTAGCGGGACAAGAGACCCAGTACTTC,CATSIYGLAGQETQYF
NA,TRBJ2-3,NA,TRBV13,TGTGCCAGCAGCTTACCGGGGACAGATACGCAGTATTTT,CASSLPGTDTQYF
NA,TRBJ1-2,TRBD1,TRBV18,TGTGCCAGCTCACCTACACAGGGGAACTCCTATGGCTACACCTTC,CASSPTQGNSYGYTF
NA,TRBJ2-3,NA,TRBV25-1,TGTGCCAGCAGTGAACCCTCCACAGGGCCCATCACAGATACGCAGTATTTT,CASSEPSTGPITDTQYF
NA,TRBJ2-1,NA,TRBV19,TGTGCCAGTAGTATCTGGGCCTCCTACAATGAGCAGTTCTTC,CASSIWASYNEQFF
NA,TRBJ1-2,NA,TRBV5-1,TGCGCCAGCAGCTTTGTAGGGAGTCCCTACACCTTC,CASSFVGSPYTF
many,TRBJ1-2,TRBD1,TRBV6-5,TGTGCCAGCAGCCTGACAGGGCGAGCTAACTATGGCTACACCTTC,CASSLTGRANYGYTF
NA,TRBJ2-4,NA,TRBV11-2,TGTGCCAGCAGCCCCCTAGGAGCCAAAAACATTCAGTACTTC,CASSPLGAKNIQYF
NA,TRBJ2-7,NA,TRBV9,TGTGCCAGCAGCGCCGGGGCGAAAAACTTCTACGAGCAGTACTTC,CASSAGAKNFYEQYF
NA,TRBJ2-1,TRBD2,TRBV28,TGTGCCAGCAGTTCCCGGACTAGCGGGAGCTCCTACAATGAGCAGTTCTTC,CASSSRTSGSSYNEQFF
NA,TRBJ1-1,TRBD1,TRBV2,TGTGCCAGCATGGGACAGGGGAACACTGAAGCTTTCTTT,CASMGQGNTEAFF
NA,TRBJ1-2,NA,TRBV7-2,TGTGCCAGCAGCTTAGTTTCTTCGCAGGGAGAGTATGGCTACACCTTC,CASSLVSSQGEYGYTF
NA,TRBJ2-3,NA,TRBV7-2,TGTGCCAGCAGCTCAAGAGGGGCAGATACGCAGTATTTT,CASSSRGADTQYF
NA,TRBJ2-3,TRBD2,TRBV28,TGTTCGTCAGAGGTAGCGGGAGGTTATGATACGCAGTATTTT,CSSEVAGGYDTQYF
NA,TRBJ2-1,NA,TRBV5-1,TGCGCCAGCAGCTTGGCCCTGGGAGAGGGGATAGCTGAGCAGTTCTTC,CASSLALGEGIAEQFF
NA,TRBJ2-1,NA,TRBV5-1,TGCGCCAGCAGCTTGGCCGGCTTCTCCTACAATGAGCAGTTCTTC,CASSLAGFSYNEQFF
NA,TRBJ1-4,NA,TRBV5-1,TGCGCCAGCAAGTACCTCGACGATGAAAAACTGTTTTTT,CASKYLDDEKLFF
NA,TRBJ1-5,NA,TRBV29-1,TGCAGCGTTGGCAGACAGGAGCACCGATATAGGAAAAACTCTAATCAGCCCCAGCATTTT,CSVGRQEHRYRKNSNQPQHF
NA,TRBJ1-2,NA,TRBV4-2,TGTGCCAGCAGCTTTCCGACAGAGGAGGTCTATGGCTACACCTTC,CASSFPTEEVYGYTF
NA,TRBJ2-7,TRBD1,TRBV27,TGTGCCAGCAGCCCACGGACAGGTTCCTACGAGCAGTACTTC,CASSPRTGSYEQYF
NA,TRBJ2-3,TRBD2,TRBV28,TGTGCCAGCAGCTATGCGGGAGGGAACACAGATACGCAGTATTTT,CASSYAGGNTDTQYF
NA,TRBJ1-3,NA,TRBV4-1,TGCGCCAGCAGCCAAGTTGGTCCTCTCAGCTCTGGAAACACCATATATTTT,CASSQVGPLSSGNTIYF
few,TRBJ2-5,TRBD2,TRBV10-3,TGTGCCATCAGTGAGTCGCCGGGAGGAGGAGAGACCCAGTACTTC,CAISESPGGGETQYF
NA,TRBJ1-2,NA,TRBV10-2,TGCGCCAGCAGTGAGTCTCACGTGGATGGCTACACCTTC,CASSESHVDGYTF
NA,TRBJ1-1,NA,TRBV18,TGTGCCAGCTCTCGGATGCGGGGGGGAGCCGGGAACACTGAAGCTTTCTTT,CASSRMRGGAGNTEAFF
NA,TRBJ2-1,TRBD2,TRBV7-2,TGTGCCAGCAGCCGCCAGCGGGAGGGGGAGCAGTTCTTC,CASSRQREGEQFF
NA,TRBJ2-7,NA,TRBV9,TGTGCCAGCAGCTTACTGAGCGGATACGAGCAGTACTTC,CASSLLSGYEQYF
NA,TRBJ2-1,TRBD2,TRBV11-2,TGTGCCAGCAGCACGGGGGGGTACGGTGAGCAGTTCTTC,CASSTGGYGEQFF
NA,TRBJ2-3,TRBD2,TRBV7-2,TGTGCCAGCAGCTTTAAAACTAGCGGCGCCACAGATACGCAGTATTTT,CASSFKTSGATDTQYF
NA,TRBJ2-7,NA,TRBV16,TGTGCCAGCAGCCAAGCGTTTTCCGCGTCCTACGAGCAGTACTTC,CASSQAFSASYEQYF
few,TRBJ2-7,NA,TRBV5-1,TGCGCCAGCAGCTTTGACGGATCCTACGAGCAGTACTTC,CASSFDGSYEQYF
NA,TRBJ1-2,TRBD1,TRBV27,TGTGCCAGCAGTTTGGGGGACAGGGGGCATCATGGCTACACCTTC,CASSLGDRGHHGYTF
NA,TRBJ2-7,NA,TRBV27,TGTGCCAGCAGTTTATATGGGTACTCGAGCTCCTACGAGCAGTACTTC,CASSLYGYSSSYEQYF
NA,TRBJ2-7,TRBD2,TRBV6-1,TGTGCCAGTACTCCCTCTTATCTAGCGGGCCTCATCTTC,CASTPSYLAGLIF
NA,TRBJ2-7,NA,TRBV10-3,TGTGCCATCTCGTTAGGCTCCTACGAGCAGTACTTC,CAISLGSYEQYF
NA,TRBJ2-5,TRBD2,TRBV11-1,TGTGCCAGCACCCCGACCAACATCCCGGGACTAGCGGGATCGGAGACCCAGTACTTC,CASTPTNIPGLAGSETQYF
few,TRBJ2-1,TRBD2,TRBV6-5,TGTGCCAGCAGTTACTCTAGCGGGTCTTACAATGAGCAGTTCTTC,CASSYSSGSYNEQFF
NA,TRBJ2-1,TRBD2,TRBV7-2,TGTGCCAGCAGCTTAGCAGCGGGAACCTACAATGAGCAGTTCTTC,CASSLAAGTYNEQFF
NA,TRBJ2-7,TRBD1,TRBV5-6,TGTGCCAGCAGCTTGTTGGGACAGGGAATCTACGAGCAGTACTTC,CASSLLGQGIYEQYF
NA,TRBJ2-1,TRBD2,TRBV10-3,TGTGCCATAGGGGGGACTAGAGTGAATGAGCAGTTCTTC,CAIGGTRVNEQFF
few,TRBJ2-1,NA,TRBV7-9,TGTGCCAGCAGCTACAGATCCGGGCCTAGCTCCTACAATGAGCAGTTCTTC,CASSYRSGPSSYNEQFF
NA,TRBJ1-1,NA,TRBV2,TGTGCCAGCAGTGAAGAAGGGGACACTGAAGCTTTCTTT,CASSEEGDTEAFF
NA,TRBJ2-6,TRBD1,TRBV19,TGTGCCAGTAATGACAGGGGGGTCGGGGCCAACGTCCTGACTTTC,CASNDRGVGANVLTF
NA,TRBJ2-7,NA,TRBV5-1,TGCGCCAGCAGACAATTTGGAAACTCCTACGAGCAGTACTTC,CASRQFGNSYEQYF
NA,TRBJ1-3,NA,TRBV30,TGTGCCTTGTCCCGGGGCTCTGGAAACACCATATATTTT,CALSRGSGNTIYF
once,TRBJ2-7,NA,TRBV30,TGTGCTTCCCAGAGGCCATGGGGAACTCAATACTTC,CASQRPWGTQYF